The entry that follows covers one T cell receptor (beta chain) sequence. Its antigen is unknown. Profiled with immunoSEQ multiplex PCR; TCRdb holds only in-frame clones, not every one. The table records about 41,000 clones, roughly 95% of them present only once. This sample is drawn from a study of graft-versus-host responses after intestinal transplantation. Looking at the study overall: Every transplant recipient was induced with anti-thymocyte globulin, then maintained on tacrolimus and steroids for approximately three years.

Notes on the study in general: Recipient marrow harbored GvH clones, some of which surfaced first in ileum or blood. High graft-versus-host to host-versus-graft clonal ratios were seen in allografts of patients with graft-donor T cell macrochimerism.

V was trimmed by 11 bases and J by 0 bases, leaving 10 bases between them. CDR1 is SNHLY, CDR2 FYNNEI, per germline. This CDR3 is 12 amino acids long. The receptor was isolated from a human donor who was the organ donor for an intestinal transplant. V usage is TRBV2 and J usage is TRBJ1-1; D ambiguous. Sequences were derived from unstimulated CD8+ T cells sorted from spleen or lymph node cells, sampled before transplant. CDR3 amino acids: CAAGSLNTEAFF. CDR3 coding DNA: TGTGCCGCGGGAAGCCTGAACACTGAAGCTTTCTTT.